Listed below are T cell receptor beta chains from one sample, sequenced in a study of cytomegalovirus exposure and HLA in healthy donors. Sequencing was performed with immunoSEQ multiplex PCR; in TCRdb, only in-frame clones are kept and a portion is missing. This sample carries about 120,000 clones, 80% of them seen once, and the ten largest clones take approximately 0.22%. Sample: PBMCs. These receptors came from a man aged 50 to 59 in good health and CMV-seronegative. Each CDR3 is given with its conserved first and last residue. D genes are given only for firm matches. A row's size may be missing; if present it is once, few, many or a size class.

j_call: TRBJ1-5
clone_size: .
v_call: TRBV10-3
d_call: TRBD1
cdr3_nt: TGTGCCATTAGGACAGGTATGAGCGGCCAGCCCCAGCATTTT
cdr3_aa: CAIRTGMSGQPQHF

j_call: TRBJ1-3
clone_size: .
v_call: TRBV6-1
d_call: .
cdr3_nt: TGTGCCAGCAGTCGACTCCAATCCTCTGGAAACACCATATATTTT
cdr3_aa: CASSRLQSSGNTIYF

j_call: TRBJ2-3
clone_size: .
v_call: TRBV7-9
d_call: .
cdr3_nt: TGTGCCAGCAGCTTAGCTAGTTTGTTGGATACGCAGTATTTT
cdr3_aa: CASSLASLLDTQYF

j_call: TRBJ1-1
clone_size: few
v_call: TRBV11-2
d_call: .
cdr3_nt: TGTGCCAGCAGCTTATATCGGGACACTGAAGCTTTCTTT
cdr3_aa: CASSLYRDTEAFF

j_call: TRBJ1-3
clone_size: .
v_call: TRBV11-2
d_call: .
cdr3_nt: TGTGCCAGCAGCTTTTGGCGGGGAAGTGGAAACACCATATATTTT
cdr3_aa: CASSFWRGSGNTIYF

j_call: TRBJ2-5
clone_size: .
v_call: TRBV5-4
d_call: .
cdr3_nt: TGTGCCAGCAGCCTCTGGACTACCAAACGGGGGGAGACCCAGTACTTC
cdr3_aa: CASSLWTTKRGETQYF

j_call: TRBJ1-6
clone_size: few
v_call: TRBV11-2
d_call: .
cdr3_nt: TGTGCCAGCAGCTCAACATGGAGGGAGAGTAATTCACCCCTCCACTTT
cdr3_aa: CASSSTWRESNSPLHF

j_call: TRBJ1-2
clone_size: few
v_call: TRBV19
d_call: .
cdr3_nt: TGTGCCGTTCGGACAGCATATTCCAACTATGGCTACACCTTC
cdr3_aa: CAVRTAYSNYGYTF

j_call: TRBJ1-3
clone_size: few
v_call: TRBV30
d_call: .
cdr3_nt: TGTGCCTGGACCAACTCGGGATCTGGAAACACCATATATTTT
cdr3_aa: CAWTNSGSGNTIYF

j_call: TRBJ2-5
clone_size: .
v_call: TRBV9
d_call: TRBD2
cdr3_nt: TGTGCCAGCAGCTCTGATGCGCTAGCGGGAGCACGAGAGCAGTACTTC
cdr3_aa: CASSSDALAGAREQYF

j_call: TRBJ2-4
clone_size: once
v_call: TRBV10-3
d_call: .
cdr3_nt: TGTGCCATTGCCTCAGGTATAGCCAAAAACATTCAGTACTTC
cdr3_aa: CAIASGIAKNIQYF

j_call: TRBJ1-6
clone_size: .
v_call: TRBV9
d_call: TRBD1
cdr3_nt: TGTGCCAGCGGACAGGGGGATAATTCACCCCTCCACTTT
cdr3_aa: CASGQGDNSPLHF

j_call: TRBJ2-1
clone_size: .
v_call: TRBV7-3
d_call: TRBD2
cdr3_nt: TGTGCCAGCAGCTTAAAACTAGCGGGATACAATGAGCAGTTCTTC
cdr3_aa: CASSLKLAGYNEQFF

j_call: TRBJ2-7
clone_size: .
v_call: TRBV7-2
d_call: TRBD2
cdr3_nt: TGTGCCAGCAGCTTTCTAGCGGGGGGGACCTACGAGCAGTACTTC
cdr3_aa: CASSFLAGGTYEQYF

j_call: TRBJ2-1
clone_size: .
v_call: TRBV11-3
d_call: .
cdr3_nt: TGTGCCAGCAGCTTAGGCAGGGTATACAATGAGCAGTTCTTC
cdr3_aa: CASSLGRVYNEQFF

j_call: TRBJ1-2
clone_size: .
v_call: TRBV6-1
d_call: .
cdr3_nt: TGTGCCAGCACCCTTGTAGAGAGGTCTAACTATGGCTACACCTTC
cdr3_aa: CASTLVERSNYGYTF

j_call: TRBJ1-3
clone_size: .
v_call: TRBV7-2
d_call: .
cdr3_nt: TGTGCCAGCAGCTCTGCCCTCGGGAATCCCTCTGGAAACACCATATATTTT
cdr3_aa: CASSSALGNPSGNTIYF

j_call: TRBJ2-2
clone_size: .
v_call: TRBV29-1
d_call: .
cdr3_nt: TGCAGCGTTGAATTCGGCGGGGAGCTGTTTTTT
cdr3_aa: CSVEFGGELFF

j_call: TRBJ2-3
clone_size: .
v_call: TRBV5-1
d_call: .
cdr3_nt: TGCGCCAGCAGCATCTTAGCGTACACAGATACGCAGTATTTT
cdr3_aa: CASSILAYTDTQYF

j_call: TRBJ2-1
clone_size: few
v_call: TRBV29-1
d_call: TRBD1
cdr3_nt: TGCAGCGTACGACAGGGGGCGTCAAGTGAGCAGTTCTTC
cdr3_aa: CSVRQGASSEQFF

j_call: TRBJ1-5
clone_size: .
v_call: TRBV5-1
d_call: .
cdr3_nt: TGCGCCAGCAGCTTGGATGGCTCCGGGGGCAATCAGCCCCAGCATTTT
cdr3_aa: CASSLDGSGGNQPQHF

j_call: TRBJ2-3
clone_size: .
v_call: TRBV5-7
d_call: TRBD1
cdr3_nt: TGTGCCAGCAGCTTTGCGGTCCACAGGGGGTTCGTCACAGATACGCAGTATTTT
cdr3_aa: CASSFAVHRGFVTDTQYF

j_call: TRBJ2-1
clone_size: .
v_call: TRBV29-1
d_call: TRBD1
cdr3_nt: TGCAGCGCAGGACAGGGTTATGAGCAGTTCTTC
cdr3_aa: CSAGQGYEQFF

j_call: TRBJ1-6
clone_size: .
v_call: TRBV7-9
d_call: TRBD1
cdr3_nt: TGTGCCAGCAGCGCAACAGGGGATTCACCCCTCCACTTT
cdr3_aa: CASSATGDSPLHF

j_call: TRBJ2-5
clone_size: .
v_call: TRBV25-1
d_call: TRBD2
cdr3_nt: TGTGCCAGCAGCGCGCCCCAAATAGCGGGAGAGACCCAGTACTTC
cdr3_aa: CASSAPQIAGETQYF

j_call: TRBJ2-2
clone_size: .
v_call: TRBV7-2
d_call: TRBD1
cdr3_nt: TGTGCCACCGCAGACAGGGGGAAGGTCGGGGAGCTGTTTTTT
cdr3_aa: CATADRGKVGELFF

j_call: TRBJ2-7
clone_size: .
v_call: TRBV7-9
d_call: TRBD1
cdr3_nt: TGTGCCAGCAGCTTAAATGACAGGGGACTCGAGCAGTACTTC
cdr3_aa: CASSLNDRGLEQYF

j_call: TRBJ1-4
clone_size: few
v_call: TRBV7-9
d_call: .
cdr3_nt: TGTGCCAGCAGCTTAGTGCGGACAGCCGCTACGGGACTGTTTTTT
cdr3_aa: CASSLVRTAATGLFF

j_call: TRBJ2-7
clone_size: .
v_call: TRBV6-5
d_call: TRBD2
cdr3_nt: TGTGCCAGCAGTTACGAGGCTAGCGGGGGGTACGAGCAGTACTTC
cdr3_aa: CASSYEASGGYEQYF

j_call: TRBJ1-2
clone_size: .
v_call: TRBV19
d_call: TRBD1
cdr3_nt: TGTGCCAGTAGGGACAGGGGAGGAACTAACTATGGCTACACCTTC
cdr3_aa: CASRDRGGTNYGYTF

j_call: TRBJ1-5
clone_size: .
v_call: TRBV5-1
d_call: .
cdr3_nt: TGCGCCAGCAGCTTCGGACAGAACAATCAGCCCCAGCATTTT
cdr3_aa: CASSFGQNNQPQHF

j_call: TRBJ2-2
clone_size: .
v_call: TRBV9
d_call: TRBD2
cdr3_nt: TGTGCCAGCAGCGCAAAGTTGAGGGCTAGCGGGAGGGTCGGGGAGCTGTTTTTT
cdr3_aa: CASSAKLRASGRVGELFF

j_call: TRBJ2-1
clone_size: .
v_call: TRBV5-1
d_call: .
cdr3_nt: TGCGCCAGCAGCTTGGATTCCCCAATCTACAATGAGCAGTTCTTC
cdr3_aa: CASSLDSPIYNEQFF

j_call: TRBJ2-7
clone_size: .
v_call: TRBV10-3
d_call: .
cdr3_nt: TGTGCCATCAGTACCCTCCCCTCAACGAGCTCCTACGAGCAGTACTTC
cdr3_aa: CAISTLPSTSSYEQYF

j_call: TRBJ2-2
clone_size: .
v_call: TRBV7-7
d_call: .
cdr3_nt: TGTGCCAGCCGGGGAATGAACACCGGGGAGCTGTTTTTT
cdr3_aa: CASRGMNTGELFF

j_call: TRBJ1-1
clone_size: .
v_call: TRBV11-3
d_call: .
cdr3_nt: TGTGCCAGCAGTCAGAGTACACCTCCCTACAGCGAAGCTTTCTTT
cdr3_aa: CASSQSTPPYSEAFF

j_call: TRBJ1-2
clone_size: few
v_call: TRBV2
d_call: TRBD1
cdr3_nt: TGTGCCAGCACCGGGGACAGGGGACCCCTGGGCTACACCTTC
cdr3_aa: CASTGDRGPLGYTF

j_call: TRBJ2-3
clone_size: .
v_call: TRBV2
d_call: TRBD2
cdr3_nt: TGTGCCAGCAGTGAATCGCTAGCGGGGATCACAGATACGCAGTATTTT
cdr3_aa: CASSESLAGITDTQYF

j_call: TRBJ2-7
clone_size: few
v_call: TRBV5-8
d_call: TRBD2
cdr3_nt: TGTGCCAGCAGTTTGACTGGGCGGGGGACCTACGAGCAGTACTTC
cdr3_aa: CASSLTGRGTYEQYF

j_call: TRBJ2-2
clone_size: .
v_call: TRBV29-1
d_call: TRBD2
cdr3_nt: TGCAGCGTTAGACTAGCGGGAGGGCCGGGCGGGGAGCTGTTTTTT
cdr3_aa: CSVRLAGGPGGELFF

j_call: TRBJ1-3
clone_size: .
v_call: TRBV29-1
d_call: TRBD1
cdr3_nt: TGCAGCGTCGAGGGGGCTACTGGAAACACCATATATTTT
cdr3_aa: CSVEGATGNTIYF

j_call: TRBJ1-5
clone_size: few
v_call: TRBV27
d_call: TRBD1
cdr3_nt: TGTGCCAGCAGTTTGGAGGGACAGGGGGATCAGCCCCAGCATTTT
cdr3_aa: CASSLEGQGDQPQHF

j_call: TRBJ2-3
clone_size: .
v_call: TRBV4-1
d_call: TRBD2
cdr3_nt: TGCGCCCGCAGCCAAAGTCTAGCGGGGTTCACAGATACGCAGTATTTT
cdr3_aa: CARSQSLAGFTDTQYF

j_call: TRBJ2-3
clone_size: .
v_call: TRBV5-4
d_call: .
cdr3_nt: TGTGCCAGCAGCTTGCCCCTTCCGGATACGCAGTATTTT
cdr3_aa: CASSLPLPDTQYF

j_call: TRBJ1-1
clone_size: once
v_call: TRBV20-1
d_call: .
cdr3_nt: TGCAGTGCACTTTTCGGCACTGAAGCTTTCTTT
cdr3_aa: CSALFGTEAFF

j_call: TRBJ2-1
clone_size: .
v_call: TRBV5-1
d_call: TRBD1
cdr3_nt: TGCGCCAGCAGGGACGGGACAGCCTACAATGAGCAGTTCTTC
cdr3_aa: CASRDGTAYNEQFF

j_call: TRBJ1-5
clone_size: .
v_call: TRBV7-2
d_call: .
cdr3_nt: TGTGCCAGCAGCCGTGGGGGGGGCGACCAGCCCCAGCATTTT
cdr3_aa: CASSRGGGDQPQHF

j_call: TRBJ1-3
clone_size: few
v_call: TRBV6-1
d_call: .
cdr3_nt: TGTGCCAGCACAAGACCGACACTTGACGGAAACACCATATATTTT
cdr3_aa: CASTRPTLDGNTIYF

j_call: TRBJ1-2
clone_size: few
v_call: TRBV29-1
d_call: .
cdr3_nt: TGCAGCGTTCTCAGGGGCTATGGCTACACCTTC
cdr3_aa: CSVLRGYGYTF

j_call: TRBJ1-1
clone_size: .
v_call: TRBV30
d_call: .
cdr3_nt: TGTGCCTGGGGTGGGGACTTGAACACTGAAGCTTTCTTT
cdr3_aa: CAWGGDLNTEAFF

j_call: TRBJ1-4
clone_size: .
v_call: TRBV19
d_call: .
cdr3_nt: TGTGCCAGTAGTATACGGTCTGCTAATGAAAAACTGTTTTTT
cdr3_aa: CASSIRSANEKLFF

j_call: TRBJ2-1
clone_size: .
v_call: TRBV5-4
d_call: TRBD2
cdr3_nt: TGTGCCAGCAGCTTGGTACTAGCGGGCGACAATGAGCAGTTCTTC
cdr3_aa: CASSLVLAGDNEQFF

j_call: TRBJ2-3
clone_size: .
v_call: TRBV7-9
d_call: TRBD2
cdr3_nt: TGTGCCAGCAGCTTATATCTAGCGGACACAGATACGCAGTATTTT
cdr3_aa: CASSLYLADTDTQYF

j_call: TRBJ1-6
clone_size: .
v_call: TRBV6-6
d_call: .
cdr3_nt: TGTGCCAGCAGTTACTCCGTCGGGGACCTCCACTTT
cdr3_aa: CASSYSVGDLHF

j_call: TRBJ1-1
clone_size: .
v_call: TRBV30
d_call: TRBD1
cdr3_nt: TGTGCCTGGAGTGGCGGGACAGGGTGGTCTGGGGCTTTCTTT
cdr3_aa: CAWSGGTGWSGAFF

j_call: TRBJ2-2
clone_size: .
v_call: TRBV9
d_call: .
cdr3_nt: TGTGCCAGCAGCGTAGGAACGGCCGGGGAGCTGTTTTTT
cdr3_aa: CASSVGTAGELFF

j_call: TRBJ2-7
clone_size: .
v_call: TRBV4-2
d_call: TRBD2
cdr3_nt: TGTGCCAGCAGCGTTAATAGCGGGAGAGGCTCCTACGAGCAGTACTTC
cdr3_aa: CASSVNSGRGSYEQYF